This TCR beta chain is from a study of CD4 T cells in relation to SARS-CoV-2 and coronaviruses. Study-level background: After roughly 11 days of antigen culture, PBMC TCR beta CDR3s were sequenced.

CD4+ T cells from unexposed donors were obtained before the COVID-19 pandemic (2011-2018). CD4+ T cells were isolated from the cells after more than nine days of culture. Germline lookup yields CDR1 SGHRS and CDR2 YFSETQ. The CDR3 runs to 12 residues. With 0 bases removed from V and 5 bases from J, the gap between germline ends came to 5 bases. Comment on this clone: The antigen remains unidentified.

Produced via immunoSEQ multiplex PCR; TCRdb's table is partial and in-frame only. The data contain 10,000 to 11,000 clones, 81% of them singletons. The receptor was isolated from a human donor in good health. The V and J genes are TRBV5-1 and TRBJ2-5; no clear D gene. Input material: CD4+ T cells from PBMCs, cultured in vitro. CDR3: CASSLESETQYF. The CDR3 nucleotides are TGCGCCAGCAGCTTGGAATCTGAGACCCAGTACTTC.